A single sample gave rise to the 19 T cell receptor beta chains below, sequenced in a study of cytomegalovirus exposure and HLA in healthy donors. The PCR had 60 Vbeta and 13 Jbeta primers. TCRdb's copy holds only in-frame clones and misses some; the assay was immunoSEQ multiplex PCR. Among about 120,000 clones listed, roughly 82% were seen once. Sequencing was performed on PBMCs. The receptors shown here come from a human donor in good health.

The rearrangement uses TRBV18 and TRBJ1-1; 7 bases map to TRBD1. Germline CDR1 KGHSH, CDR2 LQKENI. The CDR3 totals 18 residues. V dropped 2 bases and J dropped 1; count of bases not matched to a gene: 13. The CDR3 DNA is TGTGCCAGCTCACCAACGGACAGGCCCATCGGTTCGAACACTGAAGCTTTCTTT. This codes for CASSPTDRPIGSNTEAFF.

The rearrangement joins TRBV5-6 to TRBJ2-1, with a possible D match to TRBD2 (5 bases). Trimming took off 2 bases at V and 4 bases at J, with 19 bases between the two ends. The CDR3 has 17 residues. Germline V gene data show CDR1 as SGHDT and CDR2 as YYEEEE. CDR3 sequence: CASSFLVRRKGYNEQFF. The CDR3 nucleotides are TGTGCCAGCAGCTTTTTGGTGCGGAGGAAGGGTTACAATGAGCAGTTCTTC.

The chain employs TRBV19 and TRBJ1-2; 9 positions agree with TRBD1. The CDR3 length is 16 residues. After removal of 3 bases from V and 6 bases from J, the junction contained 11 bases not matched to a gene. Germline lookup yields CDR1 LNHDA and CDR2 SQIVND (reference sequence). CDR3 sequence reads: CASSILSGQGWNGYTF. DNA for the CDR3: TGTGCCAGTAGTATTCTGTCCGGACAGGGGTGGAATGGCTACACCTTC.

This chain uses TRBV14 with TRBJ1-1; D not certain. CDR3 size: 13 residues. V shed 5 bases and J shed 1 base, with 8 bases lying between them. Germline V lookup: CDR1 SGHDN, CDR2 FVKESK. As DNA, the CDR3 is TGTGCCAGCAGCAAAACCGGGAACACTGAAGCTTTCTTT. Protein: CASSKTGNTEAFF.

The J gene is TRBJ2-3, the V gene TRBV5-1; D uncertain. Germline V gene sequence: CDR1 SGHRS, CDR2 YFSETQ. The CDR3 extends over 14 amino acids. With 3 bases removed from V and 4 bases from J, the gap between germline ends came to 12 bases. The CDR3 loop reads CASSSTLPADTQYF. The CDR3 region has the DNA TGCGCCAGCAGCTCCACACTACCCGCAGATACGCAGTATTTT.

This chain links TRBV6-5 with TRBJ1-3; D possibly corresponds to TRBD1 (5 bases). The V and J ends lost 0 bases and 0 bases respectively, with 6 bases between them. The CDR3 length is 15 residues. Germline V gives CDR1 MNHEY, CDR2 SVGAGI. CDR3 in amino acids: CASSYSRASGNTIYF. CDR3 DNA sequence: TGTGCCAGCAGTTACTCCAGGGCCTCTGGAAACACCATATATTTT.

V and J are TRBV28 and TRBJ1-5; maybe TRBD1 (5 bases). Germline CDR1 reads MDHEN; CDR2 reads SYDVKM. This CDR3 comprises 13 residues. The V gene lost 8 bases and the J gene lost 3 bases, with 11 bases spanning the gap. CDR3 protein: CASRGGNNQPQHF. The CDR3 DNA reads TGTGCCAGCCGGGGGGGGAACAATCAGCCCCAGCATTTT.

This chain uses TRBV9 with TRBJ2-3; 9 positions agree with TRBD2. CDR3 size: 13 residues. CDR1 is SGDLS, CDR2 YYNGEE, per germline. Unmatched junction bases numbered 2, after V lost 5 bases and J lost 4 bases. CDR3 region: CASRREGSDTQYF. CDR3 nucleotides: TGTGCCAGCAGGCGGGAGGGATCAGATACGCAGTATTTT.

The V call is TRBV6-1, the J call TRBJ1-2; D perhaps matches TRBD1 (5 bases). Trimming removed 4 bases at V and 3 bases at J, with 9 bases between. The CDR3 has 13 amino acids. The germline V gene has CDR1 MNHNS and CDR2 SASEGT. This CDR3 is CASSARDDYGYTF. In DNA form, the CDR3 reads TGTGCCAGCAGTGCCAGGGATGACTATGGCTACACCTTC.

The V call is TRBV14, the J call TRBJ2-7, with 9 bases identical to TRBD2. Germline V gives CDR1 SGHDN, CDR2 FVKESK. The CDR3 is made up of 16 amino acids. Trimming cost V 1 base and J 3 bases; bases outside gene matches: 7. The DNA for the CDR3 is TGTGCCAGCAGCCAAGTTTCGCCTAGCGGGATCTACGAGCAGTACTTC. Translation: CASSQVSPSGIYEQYF.

This chain uses TRBV7-4 with TRBJ1-6; unclear D gene. Germline V gene sequence: CDR1 SGHVT, CDR2 SQSDAQ. This CDR3 spans 15 amino acids. Trimming stripped 5 bases from V and 12 bases from J, with 20 bases between. CDR3 sequence reads: CASSRPTFPHRPLHF. Here the CDR3 DNA reads TGTGCCAGCAGCCGCCCTACGTTTCCCCATAGACCCCTCCACTTT.

V usage is TRBV18 and J usage is TRBJ1-4; D is undetermined. CDR3 length equals 14 residues. The germline V and J ends were trimmed by 10 bases and 3 bases, with 15 bases remaining between them. Germline V lookup: CDR1 KGHSH, CDR2 LQKENI. CDR3 sequence reads: CATHEPSPNEKLFF. CDR3 DNA: TGTGCCACCCACGAGCCTTCGCCTAATGAAAAACTGTTTTTT.

This clone was observed many times. The chain carries TRBV11-2 and TRBJ1-1; tentative D call: TRBD1 (5 bases). The germline V gene encodes CDR1 SGHAT and CDR2 FQNNGV. This CDR3 is built from 14 residues. The ends were cut back, 4 bases at V and 4 bases at J, with 13 bases in the middle. The CDR3 region is CASSSRGGGTEAFF. CDR3 DNA sequence: TGTGCCAGCAGCTCAAGGGGCGGTGGCACTGAAGCTTTCTTT. The full variable domain, completed using reference TRBV11-2 and TRBJ1-1, is EAGVAQSPRYKIIEKRQSVAFWCNPISGHATLYWYQQILGQGPKLLIQFQNNGVVDDSQLPKDRFSAERLKGVDSTLKIQPAKLEDSAVYLCASSSRGGGTEAFFGQGTRLTVV.

This chain connects TRBV6-6 to TRBJ2-1; TRBD2 aligns across 7 bases. This CDR3 is built from 16 residues. Trimming at V came to 2 bases and at J to 5 bases, leaving 9 bases not matched to a gene. Germline V CDR1 and CDR2: MNHNY, SVGAGI (reference sequence). CDR3 sequence (DNA): TGTGCCAGCAGTTACCCCCTAAGCGGGAATAACAATGAGCAGTTCTTC. Translation: CASSYPLSGNNNEQFF.

The gene calls are TRBV4-1 and TRBJ1-1, with 10 positions matching TRBD1. The CDR3 loop spans 16 amino acids. Germline V gene sequence: CDR1 MGHRA, CDR2 YSYEKL. Trimming at V came to 0 bases and at J to 1 base, leaving 2 bases not matched to a gene. DNA of the CDR3: TGCGCCAGCAGCCAAGAGGGGACAGGGGCGAACACTGAAGCTTTCTTT. Its protein product is CASSQEGTGANTEAFF.

This rearrangement joins TRBV14 to TRBJ2-7, with D uncertain. CDR3 length: 14 residues. Germline lookup yields CDR1 SGHDN and CDR2 FVKESK. Trimming left V 0 bases short and J 4 bases short, with 10 bases between. Here the CDR3 reads CASSQDRFFYEQYF. DNA for the CDR3: TGTGCCAGCAGCCAAGACAGGTTTTTTTACGAGCAGTACTTC.

This clone was recorded only once. The gene calls are TRBV11-2 and TRBJ2-5, with 7 bases aligning to TRBD1. The CDR3 loop spans 14 amino acids. J lost 2 bases, V lost 5 bases, and 5 bases had no gene match. Germline values: CDR1 SGHAT, CDR2 FQNNGV. CDR3 in amino acids: CASSPGQTQETQYF. CDR3 coding DNA: TGTGCCAGCAGCCCGGGACAGACTCAAGAGACCCAGTACTTC.

In this sample, this clone turned up once. The V call is TRBV29-1, the J call TRBJ1-1; D is perhaps TRBD1 (5 bases). CDR1 is SQVTM, CDR2 ANQGSEA, per germline. V was trimmed by 4 bases and J by 4 bases, leaving 10 bases between them. This CDR3 contains 12 residues. CDR3 sequence (DNA): TGCAGCGTTGTTGGGGGGTCCACTGAAGCTTTCTTT. Translation: CSVVGGSTEAFF.

The rearrangement joins TRBV5-6 to TRBJ1-2; 7 positions match TRBD1. V lost 4 bases and J lost 8; bases outside the gene matches: 5. The CDR3 is 12 amino acids. CDR1 SGHDT and CDR2 YYEEEE come from the germline V gene. As DNA, the CDR3 is TGTGCCAGCAGCCTGACAGGGCTGGGCTACACCTTC. It encodes CASSLTGLGYTF. The full variable domain, completed using reference TRBV5-6 and TRBJ1-2, is DAGVTQSPTHLIKTRGQQVTLRCSPKSGHDTVSWYQQALGQGPQFIFQYYEEEERQRGNFPDRFSGHQFPNYSSELNVNALLLGDSALYLCASSLTGLGYTFGSGTRLTVV.